The 26 T cell receptor beta chains below come from one sample, sequenced in a study of OX40 agonist ivuxolimab in advanced cancers. Here immunoSEQ multiplex PCR was the method, and the copy in TCRdb shows in-frame clones only, minus some. Altogether nearly 50,000 clones are present, about 81% being singletons, with the ten largest covering under 9.5%. The sequencing here drew on CD4+ or CD8+ T cells sorted from blood, taken in a trial of the OX40 agonist ivuxolimab. The receptors derive from an adult with an advanced solid tumor such as melanoma, head and neck, liver or kidney cancer.

The chain carries TRBV7-6 and TRBJ2-5; possible D gene TRBD2, 5 bases. Trimming left V 5 bases short and J 4 bases short, with 17 bases between. Germline CDR1 is SGHVS and CDR2 is FNYEAQ. This CDR3 region has 15 residues. CDR3 in amino acids: CASSLNEGVGETQYF. CDR3 in DNA: TGTGCCAGCAGCCTAAATGAGGGAGTGGGAGAGACCCAGTACTTC.

The V call is TRBV2, the J call TRBJ2-3; D perhaps matches TRBD2 (5 bases). V was cut by 3 bases and J by 14 bases, with 18 bases left in between. This CDR3 spans 13 amino acids. Germline CDR1 SNHLY, CDR2 FYNNEI. The CDR3, as DNA: TGTGCCAGCAGTGACAGATCCCAGCGGTCCAGGTATTTT. Translating gives CASSDRSQRSRYF.

CDR3 nucleotides: TGTGCCAGCAGCTTCCAACAGGGATTGGGAAAACTGTTTTTT. This sequence encodes CASSFQQGLGKLFF. J is TRBJ1-4 and V is TRBV7-9; weak D call: TRBD1 (6 bases). Germline V gene data show CDR1 as SEHNR and CDR2 as FQNEAQ (reference sequence). The V end lost 3 bases, the J end lost 10 bases, and 15 bases lay between the germline ends. The CDR3 is 14 residues long.

This chain connects TRBV5-1 to TRBJ2-3; D remains ambiguous. The CDR3 is made up of 15 amino acids. Trimming left V 0 bases short and J 0 bases short, with 8 bases between. The V gene's germline CDR1 is SGHRS and CDR2 YFSETQ. Here the CDR3 DNA reads TGCGCCAGCAGCTTGGGCCGGGTTAGCACAGATACGCAGTATTTT. Amino acids: CASSLGRVSTDTQYF.

The V gene is TRBV11-2, the J gene TRBJ2-7; D might be TRBD2 (6 bases). The length of the CDR3 is 14 residues. Trimming took 0 bases from V and 2 from J, leaving 8 bases between them. The germline gives CDR1 SGHAT, CDR2 FQNNGV. CDR3 sequence reads: CASSLDPGAYEQYF. In DNA, the CDR3 is TGTGCCAGCAGCTTAGATCCGGGGGCCTACGAGCAGTACTTC. The variable domain in full, with the rest retrieved from reference TRBV11-2 and TRBJ2-7, is EAGVAQSPRYKIIEKRQSVAFWCNPISGHATLYWYQQILGQGPKLLIQFQNNGVVDDSQLPKDRFSAERLKGVDSTLKIQPAKLEDSAVYLCASSLDPGAYEQYFGPGTRLTVT.

This clone was found once. The J gene is TRBJ2-7, the V gene TRBV4-3; no clear D. V was trimmed by 3 bases and J by 6 bases, leaving 9 bases between them. Looked up from germline, CDR1 is LGHNA and CDR2 is YSLEER. The CDR3 runs 12 residues. CDR3 residues: CASSHGSTEQYF. The CDR3 region has the DNA TGCGCCAGCAGCCACGGTTCCACCGAGCAGTACTTC.

The V call is TRBV5-1, the J call TRBJ2-1; no clear D gene. This CDR3 spans 11 amino acids. The germline V gene has CDR1 SGHRS and CDR2 YFSETQ. Trimming stripped 4 bases from V and 5 bases from J, with 4 bases between. CDR3 nucleotides: TGCGCCAGCAGCAACGACAATGAGCAGTTCTTC. Amino acids: CASSNDNEQFF. Variable domain in full (rest from reference TRBV5-1 and TRBJ2-1): KAGVTQTPRYLIKTRGQQVTLSCSPISGHRSVSWYQQTPGQGLQFLFEYFSETQRNKGNFPGRFSGRQFSNSRSEMNVSTLELGDSALYLCASSNDNEQFFGPGTRLTVL.

V is TRBV27 and J is TRBJ2-7, with TRBD1 matching 7 bases. Germline V gives CDR1 MNHEY, CDR2 SMNVEV (reference sequence). The CDR3 runs to 12 residues. J gave up 7 bases and V 5 bases, and 5 bases lay outside the gene matches. The CDR3 is CASSHRGYEQYF. In DNA, the CDR3 is TGTGCCAGCAGTCACAGGGGTTATGAGCAGTACTTC.

The rearrangement joins TRBV13 to TRBJ1-1, with 8 nucleotides matching TRBD1. V shed 3 bases, J shed 1 base, and the junction held 1 base outside the gene matches. Germline values: CDR1 PRHDT, CDR2 FYEKMQ (reference sequence). The CDR3 has 14 residues. In nucleotides, the CDR3 is TGTGCCAGCAGCTTCGGGACAGGGAACACTGAAGCTTTCTTT. Amino acids: CASSFGTGNTEAFF.

With regard to this clone: At one boundary the junction diverges from the germline segment, which might be a read error. The chain links TRBV30 to TRBJ1-4; no clear D. CDR1 and CDR2 (germline): GTSNPN, SVGIG (reference sequence). The CDR3 has 14 amino acids. The CDR3 DNA sequence: TGTGCCTGGGGTGTGGGGTCAACTAATGAAAAACTGTTTTTT. Translating it yields CAWGVGSTNEKLFF.

V and J are TRBV7-9 and TRBJ2-3, with 11 bases fitting TRBD2. Germline V lookup: CDR1 SEHNR, CDR2 FQNEAQ (reference sequence). This CDR3 spans 18 amino acids. With 5 bases clipped from V and 4 bases from J, the junction kept 14 bases outside the gene matches. The CDR3 here is CASSREWVAGGPSDTQYF. The CDR3 coding sequence is TGTGCCAGCAGCCGGGAGTGGGTAGCGGGAGGGCCTTCAGATACGCAGTATTTT.

The chain combines TRBV7-9 with TRBJ2-3, with D uncertain. The CDR3 consists of 11 residues. Germline lookup yields CDR1 SEHNR and CDR2 FQNEAQ (reference sequence). Between the trimmed V and J ends, which lost 6 bases and 2 bases, there was a span of 3 bases. The CDR3 loop reads CASSYTDTQYF. CDR3 nucleotide sequence: TGTGCCAGCAGTTACACAGATACGCAGTATTTT.

Worth noting for this clone: The same CDR3 is also encoded by other DNA sequences in this sample. The chain has TRBV7-2 and TRBJ2-3; D could derive from TRBD1 or TRBD2 (5 bases each). The ends were cut back, 5 bases at V and 1 base at J, with 13 bases in the middle. The CDR3 has 15 amino acids. CDR1 and CDR2 (germline): SGHTA, FQGNSA. The CDR3 sequence is CASSRGTSRTDTQYF. The CDR3 DNA is TGTGCCAGCAGCCGAGGGACCTCGCGCACAGATACGCAGTATTTT.

V and J are TRBV5-4 and TRBJ2-4; 11 positions agree with TRBD2. V gave up 2 bases and J gave up 9 bases; unmatched junction bases: 4. The length of the CDR3 is 14 residues. Germline values: CDR1 SGHNT, CDR2 YYREEE (reference sequence). The CDR3 here is CASSFSGRGGIQYF. The CDR3 DNA is TGTGCCAGCAGCTTTAGCGGGAGGGGGGGCATTCAGTACTTC.

The V call is TRBV7-2, the J call TRBJ2-2; 8 positions match TRBD1. Trimming removed 2 bases from V and 6 bases from J; junction bases left unmatched: 2. The CDR3 covers 14 residues. Per the germline V gene, CDR1 is SGHTA and CDR2 is FQGNSA. CDR3 nucleotide sequence: TGTGCCAGCAGCTTACAGGACAGGGCCGGGGAGCTGTTTTTT. Its translation is CASSLQDRAGELFF. The whole variable domain, remainder taken from reference TRBV7-2 and TRBJ2-2, is GAGVSQSPSNKVTEKGKDVELRCDPISGHTALYWYRQSLGQGLEFLIYFQGNSAPDKSGLPSDRFSAERTGGSVSTLTIQRTQQEDSAVYLCASSLQDRAGELFFGEGSRLTVL.

On this clone: The junction and the germline gene differ at one end; a read error may be behind it. This chain uses TRBV6-1 with TRBJ2-3; no clear D gene. In germline, CDR1 is MNHNS, CDR2 SASEGT. The CDR3 runs 11 residues. The CDR3 loop is CASSELGETHF. In DNA, the CDR3 is TGTGCCAGCAGTGAACTAGGAGAGACACATTTT.

For this clone: This may arise from a read error, as a much more abundant clone is one base away. The V and J genes are TRBV4-1 and TRBJ2-7, with TRBD1 as a possible D gene (6 bases). From germline, CDR1 is MGHRA and CDR2 YSYEKL. Trimming removed 7 bases at V and 1 base at J, with 14 bases between. This CDR3 region has 14 residues. The CDR3 DNA follows: TGCGCCAGCAACCCATGGGACACTTCCTACGAGCAGTACTTC. Translating it yields CASNPWDTSYEQYF.

The V gene is TRBV9, the J gene TRBJ2-7, with 7 bases matching TRBD1. The J segment lost 7 bases and the V segment lost 4 bases, leaving 5 bases of the junction unmatched. The germline CDR1 and CDR2 sequences are SGDLS and YYNGEE. The CDR3 spans 12 residues. CDR3: CASSLRRGEQYF. Written as DNA, the CDR3 is TGTGCCAGCAGCCTACGCAGGGGGGAGCAGTACTTC.

This clone was counted once. The rearrangement uses TRBV15 and TRBJ2-7; no reliable D call. V lost 1 base and J lost 3, with 7 bases in between. Germline values: CDR1 LNHNV, CDR2 YYDKDF (reference sequence). The CDR3 consists of 13 residues. The CDR3 protein is CATSRGRSYEQYF. The CDR3, as DNA: TGTGCCACCAGCAGAGGTAGAAGCTACGAGCAGTACTTC. The variable domain in full, with the rest retrieved from reference TRBV15 and TRBJ2-7, is DAMVIQNPRYQVTQFGKPVTLSCSQTLNHNVMYWYQQKSSQAPKLLFHYYDKDFNNEADTPDNFQSRRPNTSFCFLDIRSPGLGDTAMYLCATSRGRSYEQYFGPGTRLTVT.

The J gene is TRBJ2-7, the V gene TRBV5-5; the D is unclear. The CDR3 contains 14 residues. V shed 4 bases and J shed 2 bases, with 13 bases lying between them. Germline loops: CDR1 SGHKS, CDR2 YYEKEE (reference sequence). The CDR3 loop reads CASSPGGQTYEQYF. CDR3 sequence (DNA): TGTGCCAGCAGCCCAGGTGGGCAGACCTACGAGCAGTACTTC.

The rearrangement uses TRBV2 and TRBJ1-5, with 7 bases identical to TRBD1. The CDR3 loop spans 15 amino acids. Germline assignment: CDR1 SNHLY and CDR2 FYNNEI. Trimming at V came to 4 bases and at J to 6 bases, leaving 9 bases not matched to a gene. This CDR3 is CASSGMQGVVQPQHF. As DNA, the CDR3 is TGTGCCAGCAGTGGGATGCAGGGGGTCGTTCAGCCCCAGCATTTT.

The chain couples TRBV11-1 to TRBJ2-7, with 9 bases fitting TRBD2. V was pared by 6 bases and J by 3 bases, with 9 bases of the junction left unmatched. Germline V gives CDR1 SGHAT, CDR2 FQDESV (reference sequence). CDR3 size: 15 residues. The CDR3 spells CASRGKREANYEQYF. For the CDR3, the DNA is TGTGCCAGCAGGGGGAAGCGGGAGGCCAACTACGAGCAGTACTTC.

The chain couples TRBV27 to TRBJ1-5; no clear D gene. V lost 5 bases, J lost 3 bases, and 8 bases lay in between. Germline V gene sequence: CDR1 MNHEY, CDR2 SMNVEV (reference sequence). This CDR3 comprises 13 residues. The CDR3 reads CASSLSSNQPQHF. The CDR3 DNA sequence: TGTGCCAGCAGTCTCTCCTCCAATCAGCCCCAGCATTTT.

This clone was observed once. V gene TRBV5-1 combines with J gene TRBJ2-2, with no clear D. This CDR3 has 16 residues. Germline V gives CDR1 SGHRS, CDR2 YFSETQ. Deletions cut 2 bases from V and 2 bases from J, with 13 bases between. In DNA, the CDR3 is TGCGCCAGCAGCTTAATGGGCTTGGGAAACACCGGGGAGCTGTTTTTT. Protein product: CASSLMGLGNTGELFF.

The chain has TRBV7-9 and TRBJ1-2; a weak D match, TRBD1 (5 bases). Trimming pared 5 bases from V and 8 bases from J, leaving 21 bases between. Germline lookup yields CDR1 SEHNR and CDR2 FQNEAQ (reference sequence). CDR3 length equals 15 residues. Written as DNA, the CDR3 is TGTGCCAGCAGCCCAAGGGACGGTCTATCTATAGGCTACACCTTC. The encoded protein is CASSPRDGLSIGYTF. Using reference TRBV7-9 and TRBJ1-2 for the parts outside the CDR3, the full variable domain is DTGVSQNPRHKITKRGQNVTFRCDPISEHNRLYWYRQTLGQGPEFLTYFQNEAQLEKSRLLSDRFSAERPKGSFSTLEIQRTEQGDSAMYLCASSPRDGLSIGYTFGSGTRLTVV.

The rearrangement joins TRBV7-2 to TRBJ2-1; D uncertain. Trimming pared 0 bases from V and 5 bases from J, leaving 5 bases between. The CDR3 totals 13 residues. Per the germline V gene, CDR1 is SGHTA and CDR2 is FQGNSA. The CDR3 sequence: CASSLASDNEQFF. The DNA of the CDR3 is TGTGCCAGCAGCTTAGCTTCTGACAATGAGCAGTTCTTC.